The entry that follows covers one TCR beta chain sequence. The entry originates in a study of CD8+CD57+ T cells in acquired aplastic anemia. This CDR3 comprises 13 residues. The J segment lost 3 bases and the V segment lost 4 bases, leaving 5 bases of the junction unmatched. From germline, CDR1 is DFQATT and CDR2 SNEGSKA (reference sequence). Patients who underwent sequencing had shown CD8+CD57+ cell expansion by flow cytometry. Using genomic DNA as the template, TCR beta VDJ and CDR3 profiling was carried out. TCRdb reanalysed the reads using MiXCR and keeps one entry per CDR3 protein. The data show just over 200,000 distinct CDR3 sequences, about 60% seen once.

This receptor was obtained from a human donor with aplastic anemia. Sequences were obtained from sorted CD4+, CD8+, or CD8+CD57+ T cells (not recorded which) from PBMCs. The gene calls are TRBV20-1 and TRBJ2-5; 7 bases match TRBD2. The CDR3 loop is CSATKTSKETQYF. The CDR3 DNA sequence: TGCAGTGCTACTAAGACTAGCAAAGAGACCCAGTACTTC.